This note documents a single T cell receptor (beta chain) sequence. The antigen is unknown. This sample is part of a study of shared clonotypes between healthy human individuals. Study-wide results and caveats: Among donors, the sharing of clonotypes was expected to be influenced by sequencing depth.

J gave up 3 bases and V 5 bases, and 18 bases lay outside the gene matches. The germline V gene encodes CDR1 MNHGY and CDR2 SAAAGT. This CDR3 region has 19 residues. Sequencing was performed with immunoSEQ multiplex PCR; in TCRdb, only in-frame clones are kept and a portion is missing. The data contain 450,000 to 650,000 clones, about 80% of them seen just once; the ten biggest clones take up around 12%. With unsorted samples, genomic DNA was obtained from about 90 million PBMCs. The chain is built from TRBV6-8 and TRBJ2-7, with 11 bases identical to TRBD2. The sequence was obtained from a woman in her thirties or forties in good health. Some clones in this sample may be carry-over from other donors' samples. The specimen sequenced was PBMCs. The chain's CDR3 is CASSPTGIRLAGPGYEQYF. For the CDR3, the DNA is TGTGCCAGCAGTCCGACAGGGATCAGACTAGCGGGACCCGGCTACGAGCAGTACTTC.